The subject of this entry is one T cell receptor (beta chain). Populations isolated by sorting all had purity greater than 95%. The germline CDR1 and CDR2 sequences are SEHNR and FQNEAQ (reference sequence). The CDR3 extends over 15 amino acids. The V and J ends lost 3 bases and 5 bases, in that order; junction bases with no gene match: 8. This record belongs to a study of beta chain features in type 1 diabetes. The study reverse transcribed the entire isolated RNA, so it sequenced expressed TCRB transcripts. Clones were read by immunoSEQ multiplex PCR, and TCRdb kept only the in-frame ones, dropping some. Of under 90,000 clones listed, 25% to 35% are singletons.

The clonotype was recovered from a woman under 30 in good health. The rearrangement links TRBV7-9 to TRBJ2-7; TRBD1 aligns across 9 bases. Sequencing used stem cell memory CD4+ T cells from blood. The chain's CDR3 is CASSFSGQGFNEQYF. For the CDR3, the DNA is TGTGCCAGCAGCTTTTCGGGACAGGGCTTCAACGAGCAGTACTTC.